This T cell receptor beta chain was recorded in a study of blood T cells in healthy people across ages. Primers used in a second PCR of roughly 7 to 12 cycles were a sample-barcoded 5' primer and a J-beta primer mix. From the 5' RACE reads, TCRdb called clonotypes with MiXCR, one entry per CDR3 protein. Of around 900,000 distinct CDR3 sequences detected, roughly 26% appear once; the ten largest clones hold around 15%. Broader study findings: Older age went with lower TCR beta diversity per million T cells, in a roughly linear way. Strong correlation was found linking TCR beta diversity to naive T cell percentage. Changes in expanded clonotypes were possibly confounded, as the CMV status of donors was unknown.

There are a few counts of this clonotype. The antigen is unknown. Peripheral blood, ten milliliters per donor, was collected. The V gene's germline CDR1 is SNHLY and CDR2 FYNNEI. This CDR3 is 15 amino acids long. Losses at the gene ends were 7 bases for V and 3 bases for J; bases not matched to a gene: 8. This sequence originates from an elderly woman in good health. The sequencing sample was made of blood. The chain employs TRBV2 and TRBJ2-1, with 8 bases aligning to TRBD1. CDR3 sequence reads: CASNAGTGNYNEQFF. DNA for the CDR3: TGTGCCAGCAACGCTGGGACAGGTAACTACAATGAGCAGTTCTTC. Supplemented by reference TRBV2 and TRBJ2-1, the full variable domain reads EPEVTQTPSHQVTQMGQEVILRCVPISNHLYFYWYRQILGQKVEFLVSFYNNEISEKSEIFDDQFSVERPDGSNFTLKIRSTKLEDSAMYFCASNAGTGNYNEQFFGPGTRLTVL.